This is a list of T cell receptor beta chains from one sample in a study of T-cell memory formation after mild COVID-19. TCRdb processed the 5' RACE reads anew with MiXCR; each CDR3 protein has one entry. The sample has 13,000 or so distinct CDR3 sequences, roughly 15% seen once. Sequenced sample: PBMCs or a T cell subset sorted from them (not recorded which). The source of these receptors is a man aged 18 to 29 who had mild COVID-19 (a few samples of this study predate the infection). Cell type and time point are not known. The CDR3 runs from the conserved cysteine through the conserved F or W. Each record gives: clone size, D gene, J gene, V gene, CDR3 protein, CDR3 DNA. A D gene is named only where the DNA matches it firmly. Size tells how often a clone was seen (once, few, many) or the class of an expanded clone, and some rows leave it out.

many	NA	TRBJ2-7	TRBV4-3	CASSQDAHEQYF	TGCGCCAGCAGCCAAGACGCCCACGAGCAGTACTTC
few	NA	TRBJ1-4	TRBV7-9	CASSLFGRGRTLEKLFF	TGTGCCAGCAGCTTATTCGGGAGGGGACGGACGCTTGAAAAACTGTTTTTT
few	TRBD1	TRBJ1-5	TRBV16	CASSHRQGDSNQPQHF	TGTGCCAGCAGCCACCGACAGGGGGATAGCAATCAGCCCCAGCATTTT
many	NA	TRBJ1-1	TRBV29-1	CSVSGFPAYTEAFF	TGCAGCGTTTCAGGGTTTCCGGCGTACACTGAAGCTTTCTTT
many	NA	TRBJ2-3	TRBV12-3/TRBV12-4	CASSFSLAVLFTDTQYF	TGTGCCAGCAGTTTCTCGTTAGCGGTGCTTTTCACAGATACGCAGTATTTT
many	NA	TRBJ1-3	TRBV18	CASSPPYRTISGNTIYF	TGTGCCAGCTCACCACCGTACAGGACGATCTCTGGAAACACCATATATTTT
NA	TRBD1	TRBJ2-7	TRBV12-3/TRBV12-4	CASSDRQGGWSEQYF	TGTGCCAGCAGTGACAGACAGGGGGGTTGGAGTGAGCAGTACTTC
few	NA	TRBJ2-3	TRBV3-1	CASSQEGQYTDTQYF	TGTGCCAGCAGCCAAGAGGGACAATACACAGATACGCAGTATTTT
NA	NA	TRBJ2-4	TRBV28	CASTPGYLDIQYF	TGTGCCAGCACCCCCGGGTACTTAGACATTCAGTACTTC
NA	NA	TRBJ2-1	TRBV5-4	CASSLRGAWDEQFF	TGTGCCAGCAGCTTGCGGGGGGCCTGGGATGAGCAGTTCTTC
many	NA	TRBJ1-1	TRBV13	CASSSPAGTEAFF	TGTGCCAGCAGCTCCCCTGCAGGCACTGAAGCTTTCTTT
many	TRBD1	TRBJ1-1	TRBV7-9	CASSLGTGATEAFF	TGTGCCAGCAGCTTAGGGACAGGGGCCACTGAAGCTTTCTTT
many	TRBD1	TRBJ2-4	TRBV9	CASSGHRGEGDIQYF	TGTGCCAGCAGCGGACACAGGGGAGAGGGGGACATTCAGTACTTC
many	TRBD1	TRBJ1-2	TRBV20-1	CSADDRGPCGYTF	TGCAGTGCTGACGACAGGGGGCCCTGCGGCTACACCTTC
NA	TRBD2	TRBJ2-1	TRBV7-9	CASSLAGGLAGGTLYNEQFF	TGTGCCAGCAGCTTAGCGGGGGGGCTAGCGGGAGGAACCCTCTACAATGAGCAGTTCTTC
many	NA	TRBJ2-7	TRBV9	CASSVVASSYEQYF	TGTGCCAGCAGCGTAGTGGCCAGCTCCTACGAGCAGTACTTC
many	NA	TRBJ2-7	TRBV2	CASSVRVSSYEQYF	TGTGCCAGCAGTGTCAGGGTTAGCTCCTACGAGCAGTACTTC
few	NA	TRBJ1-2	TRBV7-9	CASSYPTREPRLGYTF	TGTGCCAGCAGCTACCCCACCCGGGAGCCTCGGTTAGGCTACACCTTC
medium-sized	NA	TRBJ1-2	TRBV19	CASSPRQYYGYTF	TGTGCCAGTAGTCCCAGACAGTACTATGGCTACACCTTC
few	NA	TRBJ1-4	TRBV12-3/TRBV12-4	CASSLGRNDDEKLFF	TGTGCCAGCAGTTTGGGGCGCAACGACGATGAAAAACTGTTTTTT
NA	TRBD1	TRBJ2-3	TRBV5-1	CASSRRWTGGTDTQYF	TGCGCCAGCAGCAGAAGATGGACAGGGGGCACAGATACGCAGTATTTT
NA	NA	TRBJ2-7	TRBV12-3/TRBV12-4	CASSPRGAYEQYF	TGTGCCAGCAGTCCGAGGGGGGCCTACGAGCAGTACTTC
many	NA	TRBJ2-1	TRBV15	CATSSGFRSYNEQFF	TGTGCCACCAGCTCGGGTTTTCGCTCCTACAATGAGCAGTTCTTC
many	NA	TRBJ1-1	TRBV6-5	CASSYYPGRGTEAFF	TGTGCCAGCAGTTACTACCCCGGTCGGGGCACTGAAGCTTTCTTT
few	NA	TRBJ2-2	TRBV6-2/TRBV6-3	CASTSTGELFF	TGTGCCAGCACCTCCACCGGGGAGCTGTTTTTT
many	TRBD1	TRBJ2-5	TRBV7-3	CASSWGRTGGETQYF	TGTGCCAGCAGCTGGGGCCGGACAGGCGGAGAGACCCAGTACTTC
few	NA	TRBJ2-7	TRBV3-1	CASSQERGYEQYF	TGTGCCAGCAGCCAAGAGAGGGGCTACGAGCAGTACTTC
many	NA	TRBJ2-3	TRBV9	CASSPRRGAAYFTDTQYF	TGTGCCAGCAGCCCACGGAGGGGGGCAGCGTACTTCACAGATACGCAGTATTTT
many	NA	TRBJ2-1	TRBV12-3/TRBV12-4	CATSVEVDRISYNEQFF	TGTGCCACCTCAGTGGAGGTAGACCGTATATCCTACAATGAGCAGTTCTTC
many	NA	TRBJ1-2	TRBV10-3	CAISESLVGTPNYGYTF	TGTGCCATCAGTGAGTCGCTCGTCGGGACACCGAACTATGGCTACACCTTC
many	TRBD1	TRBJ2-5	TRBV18	CASSPGQDLETQYF	TGTGCCAGCTCACCGGGACAGGATTTGGAGACCCAGTACTTC
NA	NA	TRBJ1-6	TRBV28	CASKLGARDYSPLHF	TGTGCCAGCAAATTAGGGGCCAGGGATTATTCACCCCTCCACTTT
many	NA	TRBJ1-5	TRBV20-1	CSARDDLEGPTTQPQHF	TGCAGTGCTAGAGATGACTTAGAGGGGCCCACGACTCAGCCCCAGCATTTT
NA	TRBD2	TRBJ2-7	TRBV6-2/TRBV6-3	CASSYRPSGSYEQYF	TGTGCCAGCAGTTACAGGCCTAGCGGGTCCTACGAGCAGTACTTC
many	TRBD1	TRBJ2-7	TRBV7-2	CASSVGTAISYEQYF	TGTGCCAGCAGCGTCGGGACAGCAATCTCCTACGAGCAGTACTTC
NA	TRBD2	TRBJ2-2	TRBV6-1	CASRSGTRETGELFF	TGTGCCAGCAGGTCCGGGACTAGGGAGACCGGGGAGCTGTTTTTT
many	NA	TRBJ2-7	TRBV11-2	CASSLQGTPYEQYF	TGTGCCAGCAGCTTACAAGGGACACCTTACGAGCAGTACTTC